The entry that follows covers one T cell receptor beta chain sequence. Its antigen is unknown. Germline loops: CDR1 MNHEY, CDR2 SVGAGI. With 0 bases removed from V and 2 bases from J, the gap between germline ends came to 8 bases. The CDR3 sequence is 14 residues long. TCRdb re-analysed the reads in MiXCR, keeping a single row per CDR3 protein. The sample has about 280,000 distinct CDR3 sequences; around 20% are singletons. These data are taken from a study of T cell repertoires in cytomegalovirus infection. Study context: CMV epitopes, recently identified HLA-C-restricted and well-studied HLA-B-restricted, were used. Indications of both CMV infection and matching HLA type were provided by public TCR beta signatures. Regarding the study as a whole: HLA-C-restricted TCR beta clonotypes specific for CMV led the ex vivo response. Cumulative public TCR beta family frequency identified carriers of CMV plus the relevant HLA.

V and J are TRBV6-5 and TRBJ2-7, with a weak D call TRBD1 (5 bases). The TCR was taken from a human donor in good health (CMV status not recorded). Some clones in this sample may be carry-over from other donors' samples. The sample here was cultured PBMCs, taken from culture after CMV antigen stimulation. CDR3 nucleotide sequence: TGTGCCAGCAGTTACTCCGCCAGGGCCTACGAGCAGTACTTC. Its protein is CASSYSARAYEQYF.